The following is a TCR beta chain sequence with its context. No cognate antigen has been identified for it. Per-base qualities were not stored, and no clone one base away is much larger. The CDR3 spans 14 residues, from the cysteine through the phenylalanine. Here the CDR3 DNA is all that survives: 42 bases in frame from base 1. The junction shows trimming of 6 bases on V and 7 bases on J, plus 13 bases between the germline ends. As encoded in the germline V gene, CDR1 is MNHEY while CDR2 is SVGAGI. The entry originates in a study of cytomegalovirus exposure and HLA in healthy donors (dated 2017 in TCRdb). Regarding the research as a whole: An earlier analysis of 587 of the donors reported 250 to 300 Gb of sequence data and roughly 110 million unique TCR beta sequences from 150 million to 200 million T cells. An early release covering over 500 HLA-typed donors comprised about 310 gigabases of sequencing data and about 90 million unique TCR sequences. The genetic ancestry cluster associated with self-reported Caucasian donors included about 81% of the roughly 400 genotyped donors. The study aimed to test whether cataloging public T cell receptors could reveal signatures of past pathogen exposure. Using immunosequencing, the study profiled T cell repertoires from 500 to 800 subjects and related those repertoires to cytomegalovirus serostatus. In addition to the first cohort of around 670 subjects, a separate validation cohort of around 110 different subjects was used. To predict cytomegalovirus infection status, the study combined high-throughput TCR immunosequencing, statistical association of individual TCRs with disease status, and machine learning. In a later analysis, previously published TCR beta repertoires from 500 to 750 donors were re-analyzed and high-resolution HLA genotyping was added so that TCR occurrence patterns could be studied. Rather than using new phenotypic data, the later analysis identified candidate immune exposures from TCR beta sequences and from how often those sequences occurred across donors. An earlier analysis of nearly 600 of the donors applied high-throughput TCR beta sequencing to assess whether each TCR beta V gene segment acted as functional or pseudogenic. Donor age, sex, ethnicity and CMV serostatus were compiled together with the repertoire data. Genome-wide SNP genotypes for about three fifths of the roughly 670 donors were used in a later genetic analysis, which treated that subset as a discovery cohort. All discovery cohort repertoires had been generated on a single sequencing platform. Class I and class II HLA loci were covered by the typing at four-digit resolution. Typing coverage differed by locus: A, B, C, DRB1 and DQB1 were typed in about 629-640 donors, DQA1 in 522, DPA1 in 600 to 610, and DPB1 in around 440. Several DR-DQ haplotypes were handled as single units for association and clustering because linkage in the cohort was strong. Across 398 genotyped donors of the cohort, an average of 235,054 unique TCR beta nucleotide sequences per donor were sequenced, and around 20% of those sequences were non-productive. Overall study results and their limits: According to the authors, the approach could potentially be generalized to other disease states and immunological phenotypes. Correlated functional status among segregating V segments might reflect linkage disequilibrium, but an unknown experimental factor could not be ruled out. A later analysis found that most CMV-associated TCR beta chains appeared HLA-restricted, with HLA associations seemingly driven largely by CMV exposure. A further reported finding was that TCR beta sequences accurately predicted the HLA-A and HLA-B alleles for most subjects in the first cohort. In a later analysis, the rate of TCR association differed among HLA loci, with DRB1 alleles having the most associated TCRs and HLA-C alleles having the fewest. The classifier was reported to diagnose cytomegalovirus status with high specificity and sensitivity in both the original cohort and the validation cohort. For the cohort, immune exposure information was limited to CMV serostatus. A cluster of highly shared sequence variants was judged likely to be a technical artifact of the sequencing pipeline. Roughly 17 rarely observed V segments, including chromosome 9 orphons, were excluded from the earlier analysis of approximately 500 of the donors because counts were too low. A total of 164 TCR beta chains were listed by the study as associated with cytomegalovirus. While some public TCRs were present in many individuals, most TCR sequences turned up only very rarely across donors. Roughly uniform sequencing depth across donors was assumed in presence/absence analyses, although this assumption may not hold. Assigning TCR associations to individual alleles was difficult when HLA alleles, especially DR and DQ, strongly co-occurred. Only TCR beta chains were sequenced in this cohort, and the absence of alpha or paired-chain data limited detectable features. A later genetic analysis associated a missense DCLRE1C variant with V-gene and J-gene trimming of TCR beta chains, and an independent cohort replicated the association. According to a later genetic analysis, donors in an Asian-associated ancestry cluster had fewer N-insertions in productive TCRs than the approximately 670-donor mean. A later analysis found that HLA-associated TCR beta chains were more clonally expanded and had lower generation probabilities than equally common non-associated chains. In a later analysis, 16,951 TCR beta sequences were associated with specific HLA alleles at a false discovery rate of 0.05. Some IMGT-functional V segments, including TRBV6-2 and TRBV6-3, could not be distinguished by the 87-base-pair reads and were therefore excluded. In an earlier analysis of about 540 of the donors, most TCR beta V segments were observed in productive rearrangements about 90% or about 30% of the time, broadly matching IMGT annotations. Because HLA typing was missing for some donors at each locus, association tests included only the typed subset. Several of the top co-occurrence clusters appeared to be linked to parvovirus B19, influenza, CMV and Epstein-Barr virus, according to a later analysis. A few of the identified cytomegalovirus-associated TCR beta chains were confirmed in vitro to be specific for cytomegalovirus antigens.

The library was generated by the immunoSEQ multiplex PCR assay. The multiplex PCR relied on a mix of 60 forward primers for TCR Vbeta segments and 13 reverse primers for TCR Jbeta segments. A multiplex PCR assay on genomic DNA amplified the CDR3 region of rearranged TCR beta genes. On the Illumina HiSeq System, the amplified TCR beta libraries were sequenced as 87-base-pair reads. As for the authors' bioinformatics: In a later analysis, about 80 million unique TCR beta chains were counted across the approximately 620 repertoires, and approximately 9.9 million of these chains were shared by at least two donors. Raw reads were error-corrected and collapsed into unique sequences by a nearest-neighbor algorithm in which closely related sequences were merged to remove PCR and sequencing errors. V, D and J gene segments were assigned by aligning CDR3 sequences to IMGT reference sequences. For a sequence to be retained, a match of at least six nucleotides was required to both a V gene segment and a J gene segment. Rearrangements were called productive when the CDR3 lacked stop codons and stayed in frame with V and J; all others were non-productive. Following IMGT convention, CDR3 was defined as the stretch from the second conserved V-encoded cysteine to the conserved J-encoded phenylalanine. Sequences without an unambiguous match to a single V gene segment were excluded from the earlier analysis of 587 of the donors. In an earlier analysis of some 590 of the donors, V segments were called functional above 56.7% productive rearrangements and were called segregating when the between-donor standard deviation exceeded 5%. A statistical classification framework was built to diagnose cytomegalovirus status from the catalog of TCR beta chain sequences. V and J gene assignment, in a later analysis, came from comparing TCR nucleotide sequences with IMGT/GENE-DB human TR gene sequences. In a later analysis, CDR3 sequences and most-parsimonious VDJ recombination scenarios were assigned using the TCRdist pipeline. In a later analysis, each TCR beta chain was defined by its CDR3 amino acid sequence together with its V-gene family, and reads lacking a unique V-gene family were excluded. As a way to deal with suspected cross-contamination and a sequencing artifact, a later analysis dropped approximately 570 nucleotide sequences that were highly shared and had low generation probability. In a later analysis, a clonal expansion index was calculated for each public chain from normalized within-repertoire ranks of inferred template counts. A later analysis computed generation probabilities with a VDJ recombination model fitted to out-of-frame rearrangements, and checked the results against IGoR. In a later analysis, hypergeometric tests were used to score TCR-TCR, TCR-HLA and TCR-CMV co-occurrence, with a repertoire-size bias correction applied to TCR pairs. In a later analysis, false discovery rates were estimated by permuting HLA or CMV assignments 20 times. In a later analysis, co-occurring TCRs were grouped using DBSCAN, and TCRdist sequence similarity was added for clustering within HLA-allele-positive subsets. Co-occurrence clustering excluded repertoires with fewer than 30,000 or more than 120,000 public chains, plus five with anomalous nucleotide sharing. TCRdb provides this immuneACCESS table in a form limited to in-frame rearrangements. Some clones are lacking; in checked studies, under half of them reflect an unresolved V gene, and why the rest are absent is not known. D and trimming were read from the DNA, whereas the V and J calls and clone size are those reported in that table. The sample table shows about 120,000 clones, and 70% to 80% are seen once. The ten largest make up 2% to 3% of the sample.

In total, approximately 610 healthy bone marrow donors made up the cohort. Cohort members were all nominally healthy when sampled, although unrecorded immune exposures were likely present. The donor was CMV seronegative and was included in the group of under 450 seronegative cohort members. Each donor provided a peripheral blood sample, and peripheral blood mononuclear cells were used for TCR beta sequencing. The Qiagen DNeasy Blood Extraction Kit was used to extract genomic DNA from the blood cell samples. The receptor chain draws on TRBV6-5 and TRBJ1-6; no D gene is confidently identified. Sequencing used PBMCs. The receptor's source is a female donor in good health and CMV-seronegative. The CDR3 protein is CASRPRTDNSPLHF. In nucleotide form, the sequence is TGTGCCAGCAGACCGAGAACAGACAATTCACCCCTCCACTTT.